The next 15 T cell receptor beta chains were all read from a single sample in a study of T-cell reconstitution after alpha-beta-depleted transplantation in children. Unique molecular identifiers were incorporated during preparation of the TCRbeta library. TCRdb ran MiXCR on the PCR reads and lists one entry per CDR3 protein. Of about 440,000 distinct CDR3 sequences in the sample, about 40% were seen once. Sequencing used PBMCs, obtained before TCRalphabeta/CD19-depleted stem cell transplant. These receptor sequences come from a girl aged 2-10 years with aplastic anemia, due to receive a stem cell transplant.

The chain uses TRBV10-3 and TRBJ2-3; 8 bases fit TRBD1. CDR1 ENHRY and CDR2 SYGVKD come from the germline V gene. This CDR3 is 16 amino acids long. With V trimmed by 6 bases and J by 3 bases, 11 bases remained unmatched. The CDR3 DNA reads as TGTGCCATCAGGTCCGCCGGACAGGGTCAGACAGATACGCAGTATTTT. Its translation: CAIRSAGQGQTDTQYF.

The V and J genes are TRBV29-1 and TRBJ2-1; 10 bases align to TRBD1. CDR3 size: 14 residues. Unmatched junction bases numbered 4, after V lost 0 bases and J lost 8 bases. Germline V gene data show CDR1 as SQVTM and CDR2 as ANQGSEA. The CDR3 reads CSVEDRQGADEQFF. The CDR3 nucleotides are TGCAGCGTTGAAGACCGACAGGGGGCGGATGAGCAGTTCTTC.

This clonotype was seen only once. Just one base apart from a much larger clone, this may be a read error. CDR3 nucleotides: TGTGCCAGCATCCCAGACCAATCCCGGGAGACCCAGTACTTC. Amino acid sequence: CASIPDQSRETQYF. The chain has TRBV7-9 and TRBJ2-5, with D uncertain. The CDR3 has 14 residues. Trimming removed 7 bases from V and 5 bases from J, with 17 bases in between. Germline V CDR1 and CDR2: SEHNR, FQNEAQ (reference sequence).

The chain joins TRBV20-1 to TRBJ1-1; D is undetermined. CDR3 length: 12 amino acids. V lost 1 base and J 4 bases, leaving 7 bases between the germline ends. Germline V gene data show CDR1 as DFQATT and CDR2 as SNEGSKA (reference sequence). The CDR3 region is CSARGGATEAFF. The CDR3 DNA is TGCAGTGCTAGAGGTGGTGCCACTGAAGCTTTCTTT.

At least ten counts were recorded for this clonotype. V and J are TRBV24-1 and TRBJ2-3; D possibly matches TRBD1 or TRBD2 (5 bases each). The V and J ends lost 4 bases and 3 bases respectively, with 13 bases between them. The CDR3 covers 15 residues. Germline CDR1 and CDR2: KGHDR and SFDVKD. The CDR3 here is CATSERAGATDTQYF. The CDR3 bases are TGTGCCACCAGTGAAAGGGCCGGGGCGACAGATACGCAGTATTTT.

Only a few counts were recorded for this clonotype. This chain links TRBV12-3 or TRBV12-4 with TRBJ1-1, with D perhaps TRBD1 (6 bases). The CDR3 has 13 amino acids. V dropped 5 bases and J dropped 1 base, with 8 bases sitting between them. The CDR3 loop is CASSARGNTEAFF. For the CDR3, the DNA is TGTGCCAGCAGTGCCAGGGGGAACACTGAAGCTTTCTTT.

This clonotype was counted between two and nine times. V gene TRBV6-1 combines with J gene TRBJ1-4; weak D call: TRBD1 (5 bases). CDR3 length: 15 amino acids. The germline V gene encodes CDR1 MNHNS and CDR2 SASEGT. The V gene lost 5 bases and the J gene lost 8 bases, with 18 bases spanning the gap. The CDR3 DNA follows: TGTGCCAGCAGTAGTTCAGGGTCGGGAGGGGAAAAACTGTTTTTT. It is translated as CASSSSGSGGEKLFF.

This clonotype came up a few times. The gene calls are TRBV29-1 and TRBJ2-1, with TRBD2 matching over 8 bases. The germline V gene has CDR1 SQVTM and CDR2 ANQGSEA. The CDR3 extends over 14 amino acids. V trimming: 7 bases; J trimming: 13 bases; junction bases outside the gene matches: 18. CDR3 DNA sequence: TGCAGCGCCGTAGCCCCGGGAGGGTCATATCATCAGTTCTTC. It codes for CSAVAPGGSYHQFF.

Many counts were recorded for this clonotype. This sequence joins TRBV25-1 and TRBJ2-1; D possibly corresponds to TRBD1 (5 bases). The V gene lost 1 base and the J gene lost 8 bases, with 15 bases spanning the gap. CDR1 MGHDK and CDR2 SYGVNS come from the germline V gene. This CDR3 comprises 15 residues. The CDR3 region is CASSEFRGAMDEQFF. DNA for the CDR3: TGTGCCAGCAGTGAATTTAGGGGTGCGATGGATGAGCAGTTCTTC. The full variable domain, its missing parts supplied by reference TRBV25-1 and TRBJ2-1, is EADIYQTPRYLVIGTGKKITLECSQTMGHDKMYWYQQDPGMELHLIHYSYGVNSTEKGDLSSESTVSRIRTEHFPLTLESARPSHTSQYLCASSEFRGAMDEQFFGPGTRLTVL.

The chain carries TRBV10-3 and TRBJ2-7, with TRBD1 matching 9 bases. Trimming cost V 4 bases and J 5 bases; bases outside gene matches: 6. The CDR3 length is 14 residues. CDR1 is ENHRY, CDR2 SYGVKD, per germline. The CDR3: CAISGAGTGNEQYF. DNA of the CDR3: TGTGCCATCAGTGGCGCCGGGACAGGGAACGAGCAGTACTTC.

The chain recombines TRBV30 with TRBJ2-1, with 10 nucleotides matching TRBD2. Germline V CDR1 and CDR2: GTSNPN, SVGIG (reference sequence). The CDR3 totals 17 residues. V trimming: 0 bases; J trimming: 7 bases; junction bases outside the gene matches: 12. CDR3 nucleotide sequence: TGTGCCTGGAGTGTGGTTACTAGCGGGACCCCGTTGAATGAGCAGTTCTTC. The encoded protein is CAWSVVTSGTPLNEQFF.

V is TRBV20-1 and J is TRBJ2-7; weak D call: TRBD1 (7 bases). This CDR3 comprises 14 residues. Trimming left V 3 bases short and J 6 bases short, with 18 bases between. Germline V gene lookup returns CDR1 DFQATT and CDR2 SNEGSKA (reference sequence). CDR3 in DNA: TGCAGTGCTAGGGAGGGACAGACCTTCTCCGAGCAGTACTTC. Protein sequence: CSAREGQTFSEQYF.

This CDR3 reads CASSLGGTSGTLYEQYF. CDR3 in DNA: TGTGCCAGCAGCTTAGGAGGTACTAGCGGGACCCTCTACGAGCAGTACTTC. V and J are TRBV7-9 and TRBJ2-7, with 10 bases that match TRBD2. The V segment lost 1 base and the J segment 3 bases; nucleotides outside the gene matches: 9. The CDR3 sequence is 17 residues long. The germline V gene encodes CDR1 SEHNR and CDR2 FQNEAQ (reference sequence).

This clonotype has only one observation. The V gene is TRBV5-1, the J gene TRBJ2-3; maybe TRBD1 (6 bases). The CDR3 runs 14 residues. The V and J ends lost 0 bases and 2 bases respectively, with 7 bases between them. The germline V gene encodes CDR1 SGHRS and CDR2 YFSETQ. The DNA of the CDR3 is TGCGCCAGCAGCTTGGGGGACAACACAGATACGCAGTATTTT. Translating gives CASSLGDNTDTQYF.

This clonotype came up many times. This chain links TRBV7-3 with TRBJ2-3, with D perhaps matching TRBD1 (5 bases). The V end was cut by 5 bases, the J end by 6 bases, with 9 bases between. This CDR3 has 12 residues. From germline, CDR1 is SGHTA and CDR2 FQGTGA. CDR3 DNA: TGTGCCAGCAGCGGACAAGGGGATACGCAGTATTTT. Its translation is CASSGQGDTQYF.